This T cell receptor beta chain was sequenced in a study of blood T cell repertoires in COVID-19. Study background: There were acute and convalescent COVID-19 samples, and they came from the United States, Italy and Spain. T cells, B-cell-depleted T cells, or PBMCs provided the cDNA or gDNA that served as material.

Original analysis: Estimated nucleated cell counts came from reference gene primer amplification. The method was immunoSEQ multiplex PCR; TCRdb's version includes in-frame clones alone and lacks a portion of them. The V and J calls and clone size are taken from that table; D and trimming were inferred from the DNA. The sample has 200,000 to 250,000 clones, 87% seen once; the top ten hold 10% to 13%. Participants had their cohort set by participant-reported clinical history. Trimming took 7 bases from V and 6 from J; bases not matched to a gene: 4. Germline lookup yields CDR1 SNHLY and CDR2 FYNNEI. The CDR3 is 14 residues long.

The chain uses TRBV2 and TRBJ1-5; 12 bases fit TRBD1. The sequenced sample consisted of PBMCs or T cells enriched from blood (not recorded which). This TCR came from a young man who had recovered from COVID-19. CDR3 nucleotides: TGTGCCAGCACGGGACAGGGGGCTATTCAGCCCCAGCATTTT. Amino acids: CASTGQGAIQPQHF.